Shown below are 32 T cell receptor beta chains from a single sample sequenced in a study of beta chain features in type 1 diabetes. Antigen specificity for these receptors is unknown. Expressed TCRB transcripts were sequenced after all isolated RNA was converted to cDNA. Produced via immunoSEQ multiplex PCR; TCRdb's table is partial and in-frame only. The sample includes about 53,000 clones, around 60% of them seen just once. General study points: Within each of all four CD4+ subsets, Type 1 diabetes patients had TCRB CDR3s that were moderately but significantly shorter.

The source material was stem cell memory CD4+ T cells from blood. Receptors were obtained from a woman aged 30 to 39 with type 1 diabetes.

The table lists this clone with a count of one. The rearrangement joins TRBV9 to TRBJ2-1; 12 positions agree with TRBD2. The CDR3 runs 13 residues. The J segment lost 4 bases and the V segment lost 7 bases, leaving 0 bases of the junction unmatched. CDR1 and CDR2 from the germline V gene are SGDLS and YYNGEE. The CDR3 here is CASGTSGYNEQFF. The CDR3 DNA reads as TGTGCCAGCGGGACTAGCGGGTACAATGAGCAGTTCTTC.

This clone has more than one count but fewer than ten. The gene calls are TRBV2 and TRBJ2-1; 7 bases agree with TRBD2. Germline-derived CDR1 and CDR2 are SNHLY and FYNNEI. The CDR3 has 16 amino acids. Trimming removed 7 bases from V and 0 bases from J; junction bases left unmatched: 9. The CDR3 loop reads CASTNSGYSSYNEQFF. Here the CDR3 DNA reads TGTGCCAGCACTAATAGCGGGTACAGCTCCTACAATGAGCAGTTCTTC.

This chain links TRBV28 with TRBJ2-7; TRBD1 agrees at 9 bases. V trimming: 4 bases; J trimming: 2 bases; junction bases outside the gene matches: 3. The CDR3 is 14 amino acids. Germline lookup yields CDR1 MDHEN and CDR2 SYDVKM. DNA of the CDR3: TGTGCCAGCAGTTGGGGGACAGGGACCTACGAGCAGTACTTC. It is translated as CASSWGTGTYEQYF.

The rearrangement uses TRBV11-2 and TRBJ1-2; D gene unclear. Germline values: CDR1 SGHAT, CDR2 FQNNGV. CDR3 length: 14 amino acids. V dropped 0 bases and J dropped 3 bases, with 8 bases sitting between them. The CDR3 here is CASSLDLRDYGYTF. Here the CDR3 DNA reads TGTGCCAGCAGCTTAGATTTGAGGGACTATGGCTACACCTTC.

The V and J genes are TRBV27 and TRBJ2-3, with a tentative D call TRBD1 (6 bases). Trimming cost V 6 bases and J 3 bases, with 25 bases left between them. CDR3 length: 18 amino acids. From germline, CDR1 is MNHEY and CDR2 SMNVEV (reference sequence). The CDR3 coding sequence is TGTGCCAGCAGCCCCCCCGTTTCCGACAGGTCTTTAACAGATACGCAGTATTTT. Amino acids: CASSPPVSDRSLTDTQYF.

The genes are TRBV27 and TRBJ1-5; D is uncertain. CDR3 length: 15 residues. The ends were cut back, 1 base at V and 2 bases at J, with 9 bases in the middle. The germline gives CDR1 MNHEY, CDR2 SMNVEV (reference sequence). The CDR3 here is CASSLWGERNQPQHF. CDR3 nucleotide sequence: TGTGCCAGCAGTTTATGGGGAGAGCGCAATCAGCCCCAGCATTTT.

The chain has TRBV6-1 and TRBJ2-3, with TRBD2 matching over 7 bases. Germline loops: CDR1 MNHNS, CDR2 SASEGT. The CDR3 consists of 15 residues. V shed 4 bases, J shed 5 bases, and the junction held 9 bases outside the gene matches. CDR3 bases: TGTGCCAGCAGTGGAGGCGGGAGTCTTGAAGATACGCAGTATTTT. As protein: CASSGGGSLEDTQYF.

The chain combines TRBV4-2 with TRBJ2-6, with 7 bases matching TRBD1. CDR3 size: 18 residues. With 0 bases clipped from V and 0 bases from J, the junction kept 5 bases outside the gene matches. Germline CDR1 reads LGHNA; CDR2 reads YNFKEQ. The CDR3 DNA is TGTGCCAGCAGCCAAGATGAGACAGGGTACTCTGGGGCCAACGTCCTGACTTTC. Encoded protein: CASSQDETGYSGANVLTF.

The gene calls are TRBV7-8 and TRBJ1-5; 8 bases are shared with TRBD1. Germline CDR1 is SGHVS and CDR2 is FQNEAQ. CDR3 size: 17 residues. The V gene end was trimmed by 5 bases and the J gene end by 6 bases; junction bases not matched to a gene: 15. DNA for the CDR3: TGTGCCAGCAGCGTTAGTCCTGGCGCCAGGGGGCTTCAGCCCCAGCATTTT. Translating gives CASSVSPGARGLQPQHF.

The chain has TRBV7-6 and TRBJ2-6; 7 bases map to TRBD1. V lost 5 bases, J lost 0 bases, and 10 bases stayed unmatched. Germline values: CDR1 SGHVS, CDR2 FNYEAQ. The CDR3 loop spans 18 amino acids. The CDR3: CASSAFRGTDSGANVLTF. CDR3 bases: TGTGCCAGCAGCGCCTTCAGGGGGACAGACTCTGGGGCCAACGTCCTGACTTTC.

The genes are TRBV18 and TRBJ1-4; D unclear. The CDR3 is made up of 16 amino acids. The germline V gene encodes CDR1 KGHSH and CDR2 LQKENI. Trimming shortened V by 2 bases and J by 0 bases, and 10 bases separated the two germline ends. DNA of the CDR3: TGTGCCAGCTCACCAACAATCGACTCAACTAATGAAAAACTGTTTTTT. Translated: CASSPTIDSTNEKLFF.

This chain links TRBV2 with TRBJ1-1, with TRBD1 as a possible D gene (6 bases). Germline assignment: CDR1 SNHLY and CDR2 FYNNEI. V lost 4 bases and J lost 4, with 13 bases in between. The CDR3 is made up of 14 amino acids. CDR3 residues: CASSVQGVGTEAFF. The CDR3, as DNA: TGTGCCAGCAGTGTACAGGGTGTTGGCACTGAAGCTTTCTTT. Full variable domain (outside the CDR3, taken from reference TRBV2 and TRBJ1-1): EPEVTQTPSHQVTQMGQEVILRCVPISNHLYFYWYRQILGQKVEFLVSFYNNEISEKSEIFDDQFSVERPDGSNFTLKIRSTKLEDSAMYFCASSVQGVGTEAFFGQGTRLTVV.

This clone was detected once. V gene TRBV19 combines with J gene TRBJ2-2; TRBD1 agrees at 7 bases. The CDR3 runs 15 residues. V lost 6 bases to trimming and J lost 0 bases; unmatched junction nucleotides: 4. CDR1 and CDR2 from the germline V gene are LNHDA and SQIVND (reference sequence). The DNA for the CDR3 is TGTGCCAGTAGCATACAGGGGACGAACACCGGGGAGCTGTTTTTT. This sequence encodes CASSIQGTNTGELFF. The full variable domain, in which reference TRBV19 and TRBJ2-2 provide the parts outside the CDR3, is DGGITQSPKYLFRKEGQNVTLSCEQNLNHDAMYWYRQDPGQGLRLIYYSQIVNDFQKGDIAEGYSVSREKKESFPLTVTSAQKNPTAFYLCASSIQGTNTGELFFGEGSRLTVL.

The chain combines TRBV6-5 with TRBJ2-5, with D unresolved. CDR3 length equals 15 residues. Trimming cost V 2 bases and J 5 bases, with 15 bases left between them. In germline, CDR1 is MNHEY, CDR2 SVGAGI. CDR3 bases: TGTGCCAGCAGTTACGTGGGCAGCCGCCCGGAGACCCAGTACTTC. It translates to CASSYVGSRPETQYF.

CDR3 residues: CASEDRENTEAFF. CDR3 nucleotides: TGTGCCAGCGAGGACAGAGAGAACACTGAAGCTTTCTTT. This sequence joins TRBV10-3 and TRBJ1-1; maybe TRBD1 (6 bases). Trimming took 10 bases from V and 1 from J, leaving 13 bases between them. CDR3 length: 13 amino acids. Germline V CDR1 and CDR2: ENHRY, SYGVKD.

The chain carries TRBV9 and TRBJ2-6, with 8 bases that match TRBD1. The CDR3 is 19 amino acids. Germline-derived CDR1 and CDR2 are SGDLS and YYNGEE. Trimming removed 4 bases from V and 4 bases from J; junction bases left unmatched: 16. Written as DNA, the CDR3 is TGTGCCAGCAGCCTGGGGTGGCAGGGGGCCTTTCCGGGGGCCAACGTCCTGACTTTC. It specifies CASSLGWQGAFPGANVLTF.

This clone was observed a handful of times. In DNA, the CDR3 is TGCAGCGTTGAGTCGGGGAGGCGTACGCAGTATTTT. Translated: CSVESGRRTQYF. The V gene is TRBV29-1, the J gene TRBJ2-3; D perhaps matches TRBD2 (6 bases). V dropped 3 bases and J dropped 8 bases, with 12 bases sitting between them. The CDR3 runs 12 residues. Germline V gene data show CDR1 as SQVTM and CDR2 as ANQGSEA.

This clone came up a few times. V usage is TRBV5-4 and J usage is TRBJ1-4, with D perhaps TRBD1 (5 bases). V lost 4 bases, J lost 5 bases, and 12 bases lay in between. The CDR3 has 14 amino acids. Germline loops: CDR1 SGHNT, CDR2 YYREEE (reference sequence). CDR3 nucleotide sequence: TGTGCCAGCAGCCCCCCGACAGACAATGAAAAACTGTTTTTT. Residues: CASSPPTDNEKLFF. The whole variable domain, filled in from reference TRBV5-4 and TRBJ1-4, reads ETGVTQSPTHLIKTRGQQVTLRCSSQSGHNTVSWYQQALGQGPQFIFQYYREEENGRGNFPPRFSGLQFPNYSSELNVNALELDDSALYLCASSPPTDNEKLFFGSGTQLSVL.

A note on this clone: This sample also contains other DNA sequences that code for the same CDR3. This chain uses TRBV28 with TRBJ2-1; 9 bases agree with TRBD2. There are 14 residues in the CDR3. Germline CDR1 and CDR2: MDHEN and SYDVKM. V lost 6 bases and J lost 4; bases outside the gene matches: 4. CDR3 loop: CASRLAGEYNEQFF. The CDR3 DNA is TGTGCCAGCAGGTTAGCGGGGGAATACAATGAGCAGTTCTTC.

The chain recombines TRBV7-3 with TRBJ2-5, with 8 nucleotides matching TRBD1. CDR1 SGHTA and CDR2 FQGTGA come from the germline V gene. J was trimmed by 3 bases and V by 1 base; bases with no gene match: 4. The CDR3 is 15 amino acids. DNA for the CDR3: TGTGCCAGCAGCTTAAGTGGACAGGGAAAAGAGACCCAGTACTTC. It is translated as CASSLSGQGKETQYF.

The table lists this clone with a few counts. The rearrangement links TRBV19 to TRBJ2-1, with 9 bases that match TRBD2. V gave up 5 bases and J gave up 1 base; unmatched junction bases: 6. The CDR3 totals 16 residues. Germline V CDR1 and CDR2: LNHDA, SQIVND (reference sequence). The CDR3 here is CASSARLAVSYNEQFF. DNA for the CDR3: TGTGCCAGTAGTGCGCGACTAGCGGTTTCCTACAATGAGCAGTTCTTC. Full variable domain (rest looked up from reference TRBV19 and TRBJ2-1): DGGITQSPKYLFRKEGQNVTLSCEQNLNHDAMYWYRQDPGQGLRLIYYSQIVNDFQKGDIAEGYSVSREKKESFPLTVTSAQKNPTAFYLCASSARLAVSYNEQFFGPGTRLTVL.

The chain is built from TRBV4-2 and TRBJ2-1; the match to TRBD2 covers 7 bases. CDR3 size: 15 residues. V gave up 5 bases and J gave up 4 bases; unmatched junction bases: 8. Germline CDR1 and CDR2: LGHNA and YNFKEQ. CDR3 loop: CASSALADYYNEQFF. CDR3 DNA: TGTGCCAGCAGCGCCCTAGCGGACTATTACAATGAGCAGTTCTTC.

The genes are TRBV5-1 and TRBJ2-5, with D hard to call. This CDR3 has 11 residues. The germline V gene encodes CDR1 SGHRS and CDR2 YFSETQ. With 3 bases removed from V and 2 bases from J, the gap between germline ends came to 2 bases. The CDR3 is CASSSQETQYF. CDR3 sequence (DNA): TGCGCCAGCAGCTCTCAAGAGACCCAGTACTTC.

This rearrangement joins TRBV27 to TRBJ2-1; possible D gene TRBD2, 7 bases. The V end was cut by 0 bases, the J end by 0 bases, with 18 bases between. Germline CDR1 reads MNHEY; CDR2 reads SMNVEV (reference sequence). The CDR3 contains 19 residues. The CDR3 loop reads CASSLSGGRSPSSYNEQFF. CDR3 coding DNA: TGTGCCAGCAGTTTATCGGGGGGGCGCTCCCCGAGCTCCTACAATGAGCAGTTCTTC.

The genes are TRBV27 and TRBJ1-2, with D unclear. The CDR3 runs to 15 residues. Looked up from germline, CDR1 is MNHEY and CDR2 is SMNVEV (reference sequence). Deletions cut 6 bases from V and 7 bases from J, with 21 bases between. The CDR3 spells CASSVFGNTPSGYTF. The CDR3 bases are TGTGCCAGCAGCGTATTCGGGAACACCCCTAGTGGCTACACCTTC.

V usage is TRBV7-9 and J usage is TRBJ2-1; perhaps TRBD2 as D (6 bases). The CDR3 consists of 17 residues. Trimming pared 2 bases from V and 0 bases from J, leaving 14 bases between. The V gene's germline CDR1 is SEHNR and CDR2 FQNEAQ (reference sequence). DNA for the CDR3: TGTGCCAGCAGCTTATCCGGGACTCCCAGCTCCTACAATGAGCAGTTCTTC. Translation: CASSLSGTPSSYNEQFF.

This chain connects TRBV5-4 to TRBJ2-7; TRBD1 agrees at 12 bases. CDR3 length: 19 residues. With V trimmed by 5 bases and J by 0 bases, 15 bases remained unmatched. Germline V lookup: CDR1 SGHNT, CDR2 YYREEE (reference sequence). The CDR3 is CASRSTGTGGSPSSYEQYF. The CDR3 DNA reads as TGTGCCAGCAGGTCGACCGGGACAGGGGGCTCTCCGAGCTCCTACGAGCAGTACTTC.

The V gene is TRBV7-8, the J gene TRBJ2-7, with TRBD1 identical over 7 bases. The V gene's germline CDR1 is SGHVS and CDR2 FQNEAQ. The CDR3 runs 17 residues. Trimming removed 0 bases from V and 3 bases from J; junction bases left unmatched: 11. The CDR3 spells CASSLAAGEGALYEQYF. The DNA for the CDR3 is TGTGCCAGCAGCTTAGCGGCGGGTGAGGGGGCCCTCTACGAGCAGTACTTC.

CDR3 DNA: TGCGCCAGCAGCTTGGACAGGCAGGACACTGAAGCTTTCTTT. Amino acid sequence: CASSLDRQDTEAFF. J is TRBJ1-1 and V is TRBV5-1; maybe TRBD1 (5 bases). The V gene's germline CDR1 is SGHRS and CDR2 YFSETQ. The CDR3 length is 14 residues. Trimming stripped 0 bases from V and 3 bases from J, with 9 bases between.

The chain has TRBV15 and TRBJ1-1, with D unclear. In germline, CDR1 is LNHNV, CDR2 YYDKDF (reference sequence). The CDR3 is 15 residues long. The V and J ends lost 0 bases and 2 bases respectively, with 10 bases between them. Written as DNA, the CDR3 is TGTGCCACCAGCAGAGACCCGACGGGAAACACTGAAGCTTTCTTT. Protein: CATSRDPTGNTEAFF.

The CDR3 region has the DNA TGTGCCAGCTGCCTGCCGGGGAACACTGAAGCTTTCTTT. Its protein is CASCLPGNTEAFF. The V gene is TRBV28, the J gene TRBJ1-1; D uncertain. The germline CDR1 and CDR2 sequences are MDHEN and SYDVKM. The CDR3 runs to 13 residues. The V end lost 8 bases, the J end lost 1 base, and 11 bases lay between the germline ends.

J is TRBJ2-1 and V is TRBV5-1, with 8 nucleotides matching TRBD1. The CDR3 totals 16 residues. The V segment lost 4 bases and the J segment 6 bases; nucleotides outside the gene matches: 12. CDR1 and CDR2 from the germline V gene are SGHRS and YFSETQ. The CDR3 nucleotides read TGCGCCAGCAGCCCCCACCGACAGGGGTCAGGCAATGAGCAGTTCTTC. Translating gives CASSPHRQGSGNEQFF.